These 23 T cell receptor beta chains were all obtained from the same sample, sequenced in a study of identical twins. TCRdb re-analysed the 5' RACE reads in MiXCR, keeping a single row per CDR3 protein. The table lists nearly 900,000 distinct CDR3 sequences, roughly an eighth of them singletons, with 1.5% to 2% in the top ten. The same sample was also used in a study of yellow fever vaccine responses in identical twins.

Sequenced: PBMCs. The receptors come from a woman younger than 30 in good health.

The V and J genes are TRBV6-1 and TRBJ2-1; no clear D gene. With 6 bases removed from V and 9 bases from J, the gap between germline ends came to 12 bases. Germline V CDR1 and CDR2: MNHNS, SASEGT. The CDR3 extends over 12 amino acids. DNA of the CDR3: TGTGCCAGCAGCGTCCTGTTCGCTGAGCAGTTCTTC. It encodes CASSVLFAEQFF.

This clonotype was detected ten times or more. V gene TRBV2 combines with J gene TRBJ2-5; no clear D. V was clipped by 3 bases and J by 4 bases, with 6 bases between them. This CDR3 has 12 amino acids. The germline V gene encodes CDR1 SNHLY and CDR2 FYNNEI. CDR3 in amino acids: CASSELGETQYF. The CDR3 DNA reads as TGTGCCAGCAGTGAGCTGGGAGAGACCCAGTACTTC.

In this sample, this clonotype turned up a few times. The CDR3 bases are TGTGCCAGCAGCCAAGCGAGTCCAGGGTCGGTTGGCGAAAAACTGTTTTTT. As protein: CASSQASPGSVGEKLFF. J is TRBJ1-4 and V is TRBV3-1; perhaps TRBD1 as D (5 bases). CDR1 and CDR2 (germline): LGHDT, YNNKEL (reference sequence). V was pared by 1 base and J by 8 bases, with 20 bases between. This CDR3 spans 17 amino acids.

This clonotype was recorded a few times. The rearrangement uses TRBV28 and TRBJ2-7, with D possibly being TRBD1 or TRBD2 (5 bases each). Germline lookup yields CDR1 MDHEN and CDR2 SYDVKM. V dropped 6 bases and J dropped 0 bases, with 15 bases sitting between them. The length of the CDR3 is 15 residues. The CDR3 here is CASRGRKGDSYEQYF. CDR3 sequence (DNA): TGTGCCAGCAGGGGACGTAAGGGCGACTCCTACGAGCAGTACTTC.

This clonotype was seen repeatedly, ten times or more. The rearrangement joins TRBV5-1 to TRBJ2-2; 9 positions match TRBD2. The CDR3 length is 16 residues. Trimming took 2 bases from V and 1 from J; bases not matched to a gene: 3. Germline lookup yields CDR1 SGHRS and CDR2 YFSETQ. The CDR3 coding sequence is TGCGCCAGCAGCTTACCTAGCGGGGTGAACACCGGGGAGCTGTTTTTT. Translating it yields CASSLPSGVNTGELFF. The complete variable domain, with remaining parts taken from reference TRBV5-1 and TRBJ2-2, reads KAGVTQTPRYLIKTRGQQVTLSCSPISGHRSVSWYQQTPGQGLQFLFEYFSETQRNKGNFPGRFSGRQFSNSRSEMNVSTLELGDSALYLCASSLPSGVNTGELFFGEGSRLTVL.

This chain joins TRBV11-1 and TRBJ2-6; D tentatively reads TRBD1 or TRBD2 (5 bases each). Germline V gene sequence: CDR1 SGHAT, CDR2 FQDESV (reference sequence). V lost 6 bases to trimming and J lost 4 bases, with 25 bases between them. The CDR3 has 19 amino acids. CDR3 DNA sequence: TGTGCCAGCAGGGGAAGGGACCGACTATCCCCGTCAGGGGCCAACGTCCTGACTTTC. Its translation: CASRGRDRLSPSGANVLTF.

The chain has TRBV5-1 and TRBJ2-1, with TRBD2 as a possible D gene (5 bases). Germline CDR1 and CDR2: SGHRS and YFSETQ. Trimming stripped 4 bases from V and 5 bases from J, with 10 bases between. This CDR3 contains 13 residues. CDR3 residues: CASSRTRDNEQFF. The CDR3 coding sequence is TGCGCCAGCAGCCGTACTAGAGACAATGAGCAGTTCTTC.

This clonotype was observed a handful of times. CDR3 DNA sequence: TGTGCCAGCAGCTTAGGTGGGACTAGCGGGACCCCAGATACGCAGTATTTT. Encoded protein: CASSLGGTSGTPDTQYF. This rearrangement joins TRBV13 to TRBJ2-3, with TRBD2 matching 13 bases. The CDR3 is 17 residues long. Germline CDR1 and CDR2: PRHDT and FYEKMQ (reference sequence). V lost 0 bases to trimming and J lost 4 bases; unmatched junction nucleotides: 4.

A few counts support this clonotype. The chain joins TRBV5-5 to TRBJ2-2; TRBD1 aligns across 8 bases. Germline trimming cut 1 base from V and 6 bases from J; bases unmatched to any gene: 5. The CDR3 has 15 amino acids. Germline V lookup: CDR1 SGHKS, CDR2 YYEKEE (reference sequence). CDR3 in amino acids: CASSLWGTGSGELFF. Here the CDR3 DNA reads TGTGCCAGCAGCTTGTGGGGGACAGGTTCCGGGGAGCTGTTTTTT.

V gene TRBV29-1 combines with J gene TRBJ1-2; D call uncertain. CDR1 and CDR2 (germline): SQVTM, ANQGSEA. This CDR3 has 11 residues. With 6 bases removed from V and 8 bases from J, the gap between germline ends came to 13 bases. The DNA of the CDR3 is TGCAGCGTCTTGAGCCTATGGGGCTACACCTTC. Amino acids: CSVLSLWGYTF.

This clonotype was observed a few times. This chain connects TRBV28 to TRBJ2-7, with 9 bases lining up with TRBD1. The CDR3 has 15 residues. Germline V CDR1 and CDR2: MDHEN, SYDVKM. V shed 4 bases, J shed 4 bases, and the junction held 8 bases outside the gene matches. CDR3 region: CASSSPGTGRYEQYV. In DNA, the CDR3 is TGTGCCAGCAGTTCCCCCGGGACAGGGCGATACGAGCAGTACGTC.

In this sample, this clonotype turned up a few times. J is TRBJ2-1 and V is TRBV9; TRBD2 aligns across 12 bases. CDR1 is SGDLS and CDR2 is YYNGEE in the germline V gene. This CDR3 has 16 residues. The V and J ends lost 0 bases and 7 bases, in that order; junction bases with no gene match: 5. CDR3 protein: CASSVALLAGGNEQFF. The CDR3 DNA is TGTGCCAGCAGCGTAGCTCTACTAGCGGGGGGAAATGAGCAGTTCTTC.

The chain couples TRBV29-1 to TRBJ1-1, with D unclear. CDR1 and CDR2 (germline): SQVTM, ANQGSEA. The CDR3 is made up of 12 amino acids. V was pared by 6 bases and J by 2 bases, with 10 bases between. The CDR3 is CSVYSPNTEAFF. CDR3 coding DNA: TGCAGCGTGTACAGTCCAAACACTGAAGCTTTCTTT.

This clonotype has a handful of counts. This chain's CDR3 is CASRDVLYEQYF. The CDR3 DNA is TGTGCCAGCAGGGACGTTCTCTACGAGCAGTACTTC. This chain links TRBV6-1 with TRBJ2-7; D is unresolved. The germline V gene encodes CDR1 MNHNS and CDR2 SASEGT. Trimming cost V 6 bases and J 3 bases, with 9 bases left between them. This CDR3 comprises 12 residues.

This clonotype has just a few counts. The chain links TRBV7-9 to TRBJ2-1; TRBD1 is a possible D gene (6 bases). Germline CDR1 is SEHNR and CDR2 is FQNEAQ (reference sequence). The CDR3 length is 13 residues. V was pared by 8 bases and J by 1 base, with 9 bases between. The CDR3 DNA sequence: TGTGCCAGCGTTAGGGGGTCCTACAATGAGCAGTTCTTC. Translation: CASVRGSYNEQFF.

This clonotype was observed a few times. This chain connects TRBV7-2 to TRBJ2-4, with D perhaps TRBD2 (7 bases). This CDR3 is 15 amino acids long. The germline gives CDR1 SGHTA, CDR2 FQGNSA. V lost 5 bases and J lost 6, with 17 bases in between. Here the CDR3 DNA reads TGTGCCAGCAGCCCACCAGGGGCGGGGGTAAACATTCAGTACTTC. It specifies CASSPPGAGVNIQYF.

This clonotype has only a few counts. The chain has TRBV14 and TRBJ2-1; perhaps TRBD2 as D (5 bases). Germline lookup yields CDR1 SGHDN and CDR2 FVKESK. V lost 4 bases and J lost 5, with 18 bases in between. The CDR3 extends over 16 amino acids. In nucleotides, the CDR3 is TGTGCCAGCAGCCCCGGAGGCTTAAACCCTAACAATGAGCAGTTCTTC. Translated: CASSPGGLNPNNEQFF.

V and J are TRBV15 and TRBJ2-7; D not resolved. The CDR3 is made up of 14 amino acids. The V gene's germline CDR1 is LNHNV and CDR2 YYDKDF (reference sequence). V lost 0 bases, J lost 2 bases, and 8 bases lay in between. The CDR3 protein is CATSREGSPYEQYF. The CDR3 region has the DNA TGTGCCACCAGCAGAGAGGGCTCCCCCTACGAGCAGTACTTC.

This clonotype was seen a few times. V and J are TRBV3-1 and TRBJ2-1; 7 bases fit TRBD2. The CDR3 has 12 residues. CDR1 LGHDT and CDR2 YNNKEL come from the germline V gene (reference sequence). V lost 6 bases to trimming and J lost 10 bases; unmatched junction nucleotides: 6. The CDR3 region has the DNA TGTGCCAGCAGACACCGGGACTACGAGCAGTTCTTC. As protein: CASRHRDYEQFF.

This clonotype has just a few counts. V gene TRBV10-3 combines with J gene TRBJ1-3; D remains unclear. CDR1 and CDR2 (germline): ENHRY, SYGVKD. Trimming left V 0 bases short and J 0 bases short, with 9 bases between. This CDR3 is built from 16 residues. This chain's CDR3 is CAISESNRISGNTIYF. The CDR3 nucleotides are TGTGCCATCAGTGAGTCCAATCGGATCTCTGGAAACACCATATATTTT.

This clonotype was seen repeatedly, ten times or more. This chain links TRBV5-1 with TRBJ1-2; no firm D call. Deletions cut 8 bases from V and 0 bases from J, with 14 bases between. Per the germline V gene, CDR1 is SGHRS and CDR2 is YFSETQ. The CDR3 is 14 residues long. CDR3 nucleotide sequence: TGCGCCAGTGTTCCGGACGGGGCTAACTATGGCTACACCTTC. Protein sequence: CASVPDGANYGYTF. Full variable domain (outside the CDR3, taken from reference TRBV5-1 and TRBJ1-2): KAGVTQTPRYLIKTRGQQVTLSCSPISGHRSVSWYQQTPGQGLQFLFEYFSETQRNKGNFPGRFSGRQFSNSRSEMNVSTLELGDSALYLCASVPDGANYGYTFGSGTRLTVV.

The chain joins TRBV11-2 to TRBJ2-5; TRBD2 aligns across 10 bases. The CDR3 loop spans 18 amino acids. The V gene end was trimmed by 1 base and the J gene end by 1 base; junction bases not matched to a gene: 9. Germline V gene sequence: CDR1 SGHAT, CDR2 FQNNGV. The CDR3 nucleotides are TGTGCCAGCAGCTTAGTTCCCAGGACTAGCGGATTCCAAGAGACCCAGTACTTC. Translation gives CASSLVPRTSGFQETQYF.

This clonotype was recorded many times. The chain's CDR3 is CASSYSRVYGYTF. The CDR3 DNA reads TGTGCCAGCAGTTACAGCAGGGTTTATGGCTACACCTTC. The chain employs TRBV6-5 and TRBJ1-2, with a weak D call TRBD1 (5 bases). Germline V gives CDR1 MNHEY, CDR2 SVGAGI. V shed 2 bases and J shed 5 bases, with 9 bases lying between them. This CDR3 spans 13 amino acids.